Following are 5 T cell receptor beta chains from one sample sequenced in a study of radiation and T cells in renal cell carcinoma. Sample time point: blood 2 weeks post-SBRT. The treatment denotes: 15 Gy SBRT to primary tumor, nephrectomy 4 weeks later. Clones were sequenced by immunoSEQ multiplex PCR, and TCRdb holds only the in-frame ones, with some missing. The sample records roughly 130,000 clones, 81% being singletons. The sequenced sample was blood, obtained from a patient whose treatment included radiotherapy and nephrectomy. The receptors shown here come from a woman aged 55-75 years with renal cell carcinoma.

This rearrangement joins TRBV19 to TRBJ2-1; possible D gene TRBD2, 7 bases. CDR3 size: 16 residues. V shed 6 bases and J shed 8 bases, with 23 bases lying between them. Germline V lookup: CDR1 LNHDA, CDR2 SQIVND (reference sequence). The CDR3 nucleotides read TGTGCCAGTAGAAACTTAGGGGGGGGCCATCGGGATGAGCAGTTCTTC. Encoded protein: CASRNLGGGHRDEQFF.

The genes are TRBV21-1 and TRBJ2-7; the table's D gene call, TRBD1, was not cross checked with the DNA. TRBV21-1 is labeled a pseudogene. The CDR3 has 15 residues. CDR3 amino acids: CASSKGRGHHTGQYF. The CDR3 DNA is TGTGCCAGCAGCAAAGGTAGGGGACATCATACGGGGCAGTACTTC.

The rearrangement links TRBV19 to TRBJ1-2; no firm D call. Trimming shortened V by 6 bases and J by 4 bases, and 12 bases separated the two germline ends. The germline V gene has CDR1 LNHDA and CDR2 SQIVND (reference sequence). The CDR3 extends over 13 amino acids. CDR3 nucleotide sequence: TGTGCCAGTAGCCGCGGTTACGGCTATGGCTACACCTTC. This translates into CASSRGYGYGYTF.

The CDR3 nucleotides are TGTGCCAGCAGTTACTCAGCACTTGACATTCAGTACTTC. It yields the protein CASSYSALDIQYF. The rearrangement uses TRBV6-6 and TRBJ2-4; D is uncertain. The CDR3 runs 13 residues. V lost 0 bases, J lost 8 bases, and 8 bases lay in between. Germline V CDR1 and CDR2: MNHNY, SVGAGI (reference sequence).

This chain links TRBV6-1 with TRBJ1-4, with TRBD1 matching over 7 bases. The CDR3 consists of 16 residues. The germline V gene encodes CDR1 MNHNS and CDR2 SASEGT. V was pared by 2 bases and J by 9 bases, with 12 bases of the junction left unmatched. CDR3 protein: CASSEIFDRASKKLFF. The CDR3 DNA reads as TGTGCCAGCAGTGAAATCTTTGACAGGGCTTCGAAAAAACTGTTTTTT.